The 17 T cell receptor beta chains given below trace back to one sample, sequenced in a study of shared clonotypes between healthy human individuals. The repertoire was sequenced with immunoSEQ multiplex PCR; TCRdb's copy has only in-frame clones and lacks some. The table lists roughly 2.5 million clones, approximately 90% of them singletons. The sequenced material came from naive CD4+ T cells sorted from blood. This sample's subset: CD45RA+ positively selected. These receptors were collected from a man in his late teens or twenties in good health.

The J gene is TRBJ2-3, the V gene TRBV12-5; 9 bases map to TRBD2. Germline CDR1 and CDR2: LGHNT and FRNRAP. The CDR3 contains 16 residues. Trimming at V came to 1 base and at J to 4 bases, leaving 6 bases not matched to a gene. The CDR3 sequence is CASGLGLAGQADTQYF. The CDR3 DNA is TGTGCTAGTGGTTTGGGGCTAGCGGGGCAAGCAGATACGCAGTATTTT.

CDR3 amino acids: CASSSQSGSDEQFF. The CDR3 nucleotides are TGTGCCAGCAGTTCCCAATCGGGGTCCGATGAGCAGTTCTTC. The chain carries TRBV11-3 and TRBJ2-1; TRBD2 might be the D (5 bases). V was shortened by 6 bases and J by 8 bases, with 17 bases between the two germline ends. Germline V gives CDR1 SGHNT, CDR2 YENEEA. The CDR3 is made up of 14 amino acids.

This clone has only one observation. The rearrangement joins TRBV5-1 to TRBJ2-5; TRBD2 agrees at 15 bases. This CDR3 region has 16 residues. J lost 3 bases, V lost 7 bases, and 7 bases had no gene match. From germline, CDR1 is SGHRS and CDR2 YFSETQ. In nucleotides, the CDR3 is TGCGCCAGCTGGAAAGGGACTAGCGGGGGGAAAGAGACCCAGTACTTC. Protein sequence: CASWKGTSGGKETQYF.

The rearrangement links TRBV7-2 to TRBJ2-5; 12 bases line up with TRBD2. Germline lookup yields CDR1 SGHTA and CDR2 FQGNSA. V lost 3 bases, J lost 1 base, and 3 bases stayed unmatched. The CDR3 extends over 16 amino acids. In DNA, the CDR3 is TGTGCCAGCAGCTTCACGACTAGCGGGGGCCAAGAGACCCAGTACTTC. This codes for CASSFTTSGGQETQYF.

The chain has TRBV11-2 and TRBJ2-1; no firm D call. CDR3 size: 13 residues. Germline V gives CDR1 SGHAT, CDR2 FQNNGV. The V end lost 6 bases, the J end lost 7 bases, and 13 bases lay between the germline ends. In nucleotides, the CDR3 is TGTGCCAGCAGACCAGTAGGCGGAAATGAGCAGTTCTTC. Translation gives CASRPVGGNEQFF.

The chain combines TRBV5-4 with TRBJ1-6; 11 positions match TRBD1. Germline-derived CDR1 and CDR2 are SGHNT and YYREEE (reference sequence). J was trimmed by 8 bases and V by 4 bases; bases with no gene match: 5. The CDR3 covers 15 residues. The CDR3 protein is CASSPWTGGDSPLHF. As DNA, the CDR3 is TGTGCCAGCAGCCCTTGGACAGGGGGCGATTCACCCCTCCACTTT.

The chain uses TRBV2 and TRBJ1-6; TRBD1 agrees at 7 bases. Germline V gene lookup returns CDR1 SNHLY and CDR2 FYNNEI. This CDR3 has 14 amino acids. Trimming took 8 bases from V and 8 from J; bases not matched to a gene: 9. CDR3 in DNA: TGTGCCAGCCGGGGATCAACAGGGGATTCACCCCTCCACTTT. Translation gives CASRGSTGDSPLHF.

V is TRBV5-1 and J is TRBJ2-5; TRBD1 agrees at 10 bases. The CDR3 runs to 19 residues. V lost 4 bases and J lost 4; bases outside the gene matches: 19. In germline, CDR1 is SGHRS, CDR2 YFSETQ. CDR3 DNA: TGCGCCAGCAGCGGAGCCACCGGGACAGGGGCAGCTAACCGAGAGACCCAGTACTTC. Protein: CASSGATGTGAANRETQYF.

About this clone itself: Other DNA sequences within the sample encode an identical CDR3. This chain uses TRBV5-4 with TRBJ1-2; 8 nucleotides agree with TRBD1. Losses at the gene ends were 0 bases for V and 7 bases for J; bases not matched to a gene: 5. The CDR3 loop spans 14 amino acids. CDR1 is SGHNT, CDR2 YYREEE, per germline (reference sequence). The CDR3 DNA is TGTGCCAGCAGCTTGGAGACAGGGGCAGGTGGCTACACCTTC. As protein: CASSLETGAGGYTF.

V usage is TRBV7-2 and J usage is TRBJ2-1, with D maybe TRBD2 (6 bases). The CDR3 has 16 residues. Germline V CDR1 and CDR2: SGHTA, FQGNSA. V shed 2 bases and J shed 1 base, with 12 bases lying between them. The CDR3 sequence is CASSLLASASYNEQFF. CDR3 coding DNA: TGTGCCAGCAGCTTACTAGCGAGCGCTTCCTACAATGAGCAGTTCTTC. The complete variable domain, with remaining parts taken from reference TRBV7-2 and TRBJ2-1, reads GAGVSQSPSNKVTEKGKDVELRCDPISGHTALYWYRQSLGQGLEFLIYFQGNSAPDKSGLPSDRFSAERTGGSVSTLTIQRTQQEDSAVYLCASSLLASASYNEQFFGPGTRLTVL.

With regard to this clone: Different DNA sequences within this sample yield the same CDR3. The chain employs TRBV30 and TRBJ1-3; 7 bases fit TRBD1. This CDR3 spans 15 amino acids. V trimming: 1 base; J trimming: 0 bases; junction bases outside the gene matches: 3. Germline lookup yields CDR1 GTSNPN and CDR2 SVGIG (reference sequence). The CDR3 region has the DNA TGTGCCTGGAGTGGGGACAGATACTCTGGAAACACCATATATTTT. Amino acids: CAWSGDRYSGNTIYF.

The sample holds a few counts of this clone. This sample includes further DNA sequences coding for the same CDR3. CDR3 residues: CASSLAGDNSPLHF. The CDR3 nucleotides are TGTGCCAGCAGCTTAGCGGGGGACAATTCACCCCTCCACTTT. V and J are TRBV7-9 and TRBJ1-6; D is possibly TRBD1 (5 bases). With 0 bases removed from V and 7 bases from J, the gap between germline ends came to 7 bases. This CDR3 contains 14 residues. CDR1 and CDR2 (germline): SEHNR, FQNEAQ (reference sequence).

This clone occurred once. This chain uses TRBV5-1 with TRBJ1-1, with 9 bases identical to TRBD1. The CDR3 sequence is 15 residues long. Looked up from germline, CDR1 is SGHRS and CDR2 is YFSETQ. V shed 4 bases and J 1 base; nucleotides not matched to a gene: 5. The CDR3 loop reads CASSQQGAENTEAFF. For the CDR3, the DNA is TGCGCCAGCAGCCAACAGGGGGCGGAGAACACTGAAGCTTTCTTT.

The chain joins TRBV11-3 to TRBJ2-1; the match to TRBD2 covers 8 bases. Looked up from germline, CDR1 is SGHNT and CDR2 is YENEEA. V shed 0 bases and J 6 bases; nucleotides not matched to a gene: 4. The CDR3 runs 15 residues. CDR3 region: CASSLEAGVSNEQFF. CDR3 in DNA: TGTGCCAGCAGCTTAGAAGCGGGGGTCTCCAATGAGCAGTTCTTC.

This chain uses TRBV6-5 with TRBJ2-1; D is undetermined. Germline V gene sequence: CDR1 MNHEY, CDR2 SVGAGI. V shed 3 bases and J shed 4 bases, with 7 bases lying between them. The CDR3 has 13 amino acids. This CDR3 is CASSYLGYNEQFF. The CDR3 DNA reads TGTGCCAGCAGTTATTTGGGATACAATGAGCAGTTCTTC.

Remarks on this clone: This specimen includes other DNA sequences encoding the same CDR3. The CDR3 nucleotides read TGTGCCAGCTCACCTCAAGGTAAAAACACTGAAGCTTTCTTT. Translating gives CASSPQGKNTEAFF. J is TRBJ1-1 and V is TRBV18; no firm D call. This CDR3 is 14 amino acids long. Trimming took 3 bases from V and 2 from J, leaving 10 bases between them. CDR1 is KGHSH, CDR2 LQKENI, per germline.

A remark on this clone: The CDR3 ends on some other residue instead of the conserved phenylalanine or tryptophan, so this is likely a read error. CDR3 loop: CAWSVQRESEQYL. DNA for the CDR3: TGTGCCTGGAGTGTACAGCGGGAGTCCGAGCAGTACCTC. The rearrangement uses TRBV30 and TRBJ2-7; TRBD2 matches 8 bases. J lost 6 bases, V lost 0 bases, and 4 bases had no gene match. From germline, CDR1 is GTSNPN and CDR2 SVGIG (reference sequence). The CDR3 covers 13 residues.